These 27 T cell receptor beta chains were sequenced from one sample in a study of T cells after yellow fever vaccination. TCRdb re-called the 5' RACE reads with MiXCR, one entry per CDR3 protein. The sample has 300,000 to 350,000 distinct CDR3 sequences; roughly 4.3% are singletons. The sample in question was PBMCs, obtained 15 days after the yellow fever booster vaccination. These receptor sequences come from a young man who received the YFV17D yellow fever vaccine.

The sample holds a few counts of this clonotype. The rearrangement joins TRBV2 to TRBJ2-2; D ambiguous. Germline CDR1 and CDR2: SNHLY and FYNNEI. V lost 8 bases, J lost 1 base, and 11 bases lay in between. The CDR3 sequence is 14 residues long. The CDR3 here is CASQGEGNTGELFF. DNA of the CDR3: TGTGCCAGCCAAGGTGAAGGGAACACCGGGGAGCTGTTTTTT.

This clonotype occurred many times. The V call is TRBV7-6, the J call TRBJ1-5, with a possible D match to TRBD1 (6 bases). V lost 2 bases and J lost 1, with 9 bases in between. The CDR3 covers 15 residues. Germline V CDR1 and CDR2: SGHVS, FNYEAQ. The CDR3 region has the DNA TGTGCCAGCAGCTTAAACAGGGCAAGCAATCAGCCCCAGCATTTT. This encodes CASSLNRASNQPQHF.

In this sample, this clonotype turned up a few times. The chain uses TRBV7-9 and TRBJ2-1, with 7 bases that match TRBD1. CDR3 length: 15 amino acids. Per germline, CDR1 SEHNR and CDR2 FQNEAQ (reference sequence). Germline trimming cut 5 bases from V and 2 bases from J; bases unmatched to any gene: 6. CDR3 in DNA: TGTGCCAGCAGCCAGGGGACAGACCCCTACAATGAGCAGTTCTTC. This gives the protein CASSQGTDPYNEQFF.

This clonotype was counted at least ten times. CDR3 protein: CASSSSGHLGGYTF. CDR3 in DNA: TGTGCCAGCAGCTCATCGGGACACTTAGGGGGCTACACCTTC. The chain employs TRBV7-8 and TRBJ1-2; possibly TRBD1 for D (6 bases). The CDR3 is made up of 14 amino acids. V gave up 4 bases and J gave up 8 bases, with 17 bases separating them. CDR1 is SGHVS, CDR2 FQNEAQ, per germline.

This clonotype was detected many times. The rearrangement joins TRBV7-2 to TRBJ2-5; no clear D gene. The germline gives CDR1 SGHTA, CDR2 FQGNSA. V was clipped by 1 base and J by 0 bases, with 3 bases between them. CDR3 length equals 13 residues. The CDR3 region is CASSLGYQETQYF. The CDR3 coding sequence is TGTGCCAGCAGCTTAGGGTACCAAGAGACCCAGTACTTC.

This clonotype was observed a few times. The chain uses TRBV4-1 and TRBJ1-2; D uncertain. Germline V lookup: CDR1 MGHRA, CDR2 YSYEKL. The CDR3 has 14 residues. V gave up 4 bases and J gave up 3 bases, with 12 bases separating them. In DNA form, the CDR3 reads TGCGCCAGCAGCCTTCCTGGACGGTACTATGGCTACACCTTC. Its protein product is CASSLPGRYYGYTF.

V usage is TRBV7-2 and J usage is TRBJ2-5; D ambiguous. The CDR3 contains 13 residues. The germline gives CDR1 SGHTA, CDR2 FQGNSA. V was cut by 5 bases and J by 5 bases, with 12 bases left in between. The CDR3 sequence is CASSRTARETQYF. CDR3 bases: TGTGCCAGCAGCCGGACGGCGAGGGAGACCCAGTACTTC.

The V and J genes are TRBV5-4 and TRBJ1-5, with 7 positions matching TRBD1. The germline V gene has CDR1 SGHNT and CDR2 YYREEE (reference sequence). The CDR3 loop spans 16 amino acids. The V segment lost 0 bases and the J segment 6 bases; nucleotides outside the gene matches: 9. This CDR3 reads CASSLALDREIQPQHF. CDR3 in DNA: TGTGCCAGCAGCTTGGCCCTAGACAGGGAAATTCAGCCCCAGCATTTT.

The J gene is TRBJ2-5, the V gene TRBV14; no clear D gene. Germline-derived CDR1 and CDR2 are SGHDN and FVKESK. V shed 0 bases and J shed 6 bases, with 8 bases lying between them. CDR3 length: 13 residues. The CDR3 sequence is CASSQDRAQTQYF. As DNA, the CDR3 is TGTGCCAGCAGCCAAGATAGAGCGCAGACCCAGTACTTC.

This clonotype was counted only a few times. The chain recombines TRBV14 with TRBJ2-7; D uncertain. The CDR3 has 11 amino acids. Germline-derived CDR1 and CDR2 are SGHDN and FVKESK. With 1 base removed from V and 6 bases from J, the gap between germline ends came to 4 bases. CDR3 region: CASSQGTEQYV. The CDR3 DNA follows: TGTGCCAGCAGCCAAGGGACCGAGCAGTACGTC.

There are many counts of this clonotype. This chain connects TRBV5-5 to TRBJ2-7; perhaps TRBD1 as D (6 bases). This CDR3 is built from 15 residues. V dropped 4 bases and J dropped 1 base, with 15 bases sitting between them. In germline, CDR1 is SGHKS, CDR2 YYEKEE (reference sequence). The CDR3 bases are TGTGCCAGCAGCGTGACAGGTGGGAGATCCTACGAGCAGTACTTC. This encodes CASSVTGGRSYEQYF. Full variable domain (outside the CDR3, taken from reference TRBV5-5 and TRBJ2-7): DAGVTQSPTHLIKTRGQQVTLRCSPISGHKSVSWYQQVLGQGPQFIFQYYEKEERGRGNFPDRFSARQFPNYSSELNVNALLLGDSALYLCASSVTGGRSYEQYFGPGTRLTVT.

This clonotype was counted at least ten times. This chain joins TRBV5-1 and TRBJ1-1, with D possibly being TRBD1 (6 bases). Germline CDR1 and CDR2: SGHRS and YFSETQ. V shed 0 bases and J shed 10 bases, with 16 bases lying between them. This CDR3 spans 14 amino acids. The CDR3 DNA reads as TGCGCCAGCAGCTTGGTGGGGGCGGACAGTGGAGCTTTCTTT. Translating gives CASSLVGADSGAFF.

This clonotype came up a few times. A much larger clone differs by one base, so this may be a read error. The chain combines TRBV28 with TRBJ2-6; D ambiguous. Trimming stripped 8 bases from V and 0 bases from J, with 5 bases between. CDR3 length: 13 amino acids. The germline CDR1 and CDR2 sequences are MDHEN and SYDVKM. Here the CDR3 reads CASLGSGANVLTF. CDR3 DNA: TGTGCCAGCCTTGGCTCTGGGGCCAACGTCCTGACTTTC.

There are many counts of this clonotype. The DNA for the CDR3 is TGTGCCAGCAGTAGCGGTGGTCCAACGAAGGGGCAGTACTTC. Its protein product is CASSSGGPTKGQYF. The chain couples TRBV7-6 to TRBJ2-7; tentative D call: TRBD2 (6 bases). The CDR3 is 14 amino acids. Trimming pared 6 bases from V and 9 bases from J, leaving 21 bases between. Germline values: CDR1 SGHVS, CDR2 FNYEAQ. The full variable domain, completed using reference TRBV7-6 and TRBJ2-7, is GAGVSQSPRYKVTKRGQDVALRCDPISGHVSLYWYRQALGQGPEFLTYFNYEAQQDKSGLPNDRFSAERPEGSISTLTIQRTEQRDSAMYRCASSSGGPTKGQYFGPGTRLTVT.

This clonotype was recorded at least ten times. V gene TRBV28 combines with J gene TRBJ1-6; 9 bases agree with TRBD1. Per germline, CDR1 MDHEN and CDR2 SYDVKM. The CDR3 totals 14 residues. Unmatched junction bases numbered 5, after V lost 6 bases and J lost 8 bases. The CDR3 bases are TGTGCCAGCAGATCGGGACAGGGCTATTCACCCCTCCACTTT. It is translated as CASRSGQGYSPLHF.

This sequence joins TRBV18 and TRBJ2-7, with 11 bases aligning to TRBD2. This CDR3 region has 18 residues. Germline CDR1 is KGHSH and CDR2 is LQKENI. The ends lost 2 bases at V and 1 base at J; junction bases unmatched: 10. The CDR3 reads CASSPRDRRLAGSYEQYV. Here the CDR3 DNA reads TGTGCCAGCTCACCAAGAGATCGGCGACTAGCGGGGTCCTACGAGCAGTACGTC.

This clonotype was recorded at least ten times. This rearrangement joins TRBV9 to TRBJ1-6; D not certain. Germline V gene lookup returns CDR1 SGDLS and CDR2 YYNGEE. The CDR3 has 14 residues. Trimming cost V 4 bases and J 10 bases, with 15 bases left between them. The CDR3 DNA reads as TGTGCCAGCAGCCCGAGCGGGGTAAACTCACCCCTCCACTTT. Protein product: CASSPSGVNSPLHF.

The rearrangement joins TRBV24-1 to TRBJ2-2; D remains ambiguous. Germline values: CDR1 KGHDR, CDR2 SFDVKD. With 3 bases removed from V and 2 bases from J, the gap between germline ends came to 9 bases. The CDR3 covers 15 residues. The CDR3 region has the DNA TGTGCCACCAGTGATACCGACGGAAACACCGGGGAGCTGTTTTTT. Residues: CATSDTDGNTGELFF.

V is TRBV7-8 and J is TRBJ1-1, with D unclear. Germline CDR1 reads SGHVS; CDR2 reads FQNEAQ. There are 13 residues in the CDR3. Trimming pared 4 bases from V and 3 bases from J, leaving 9 bases between. In nucleotides, the CDR3 is TGTGCCAGCAGCTCCACCCGCGACACTGAAGCTTTCTTT. Amino acid sequence: CASSSTRDTEAFF. The variable domain in full, completed from reference TRBV7-8 and TRBJ1-1, reads GAGVSQSPRYKVAKRGQDVALRCDPISGHVSLFWYQQALGQGPEFLTYFQNEAQLDKSGLPSDRFFAERPEGSVSTLKIQRTQQEDSAVYLCASSSTRDTEAFFGQGTRLTVV.

In its sample, this clonotype was seen many times. The V gene is TRBV3-1, the J gene TRBJ2-2; 8 nucleotides align to TRBD2. Germline CDR1 LGHDT, CDR2 YNNKEL (reference sequence). V trimming: 1 base; J trimming: 7 bases; junction bases outside the gene matches: 2. This CDR3 comprises 14 residues. Here the CDR3 DNA reads TGTGCCAGCAGCCAAGCGGGACTAGGCGGGGAGCTGTTTTTT. Its protein is CASSQAGLGGELFF.

Ten or more counts support this clonotype. This chain joins TRBV20-1 and TRBJ1-2, with 9 bases that match TRBD1. CDR3 length: 14 residues. Per the germline V gene, CDR1 is DFQATT and CDR2 is SNEGSKA (reference sequence). Trimming took 7 bases from V and 3 from J; bases not matched to a gene: 9. The CDR3 DNA is TGCAGTGTTCAGGAACGGGACAGGGACTATGGCTACACCTTC. It specifies CSVQERDRDYGYTF.

This chain connects TRBV5-1 to TRBJ1-1, with unresolved D. V shed 0 bases and J shed 2 bases, with 14 bases lying between them. The CDR3 is made up of 16 amino acids. Per the germline V gene, CDR1 is SGHRS and CDR2 is YFSETQ. The DNA for the CDR3 is TGCGCCAGCAGCTTGGAGTCAGGAACCCTTAACACTGAAGCTTTCTTT. Translated: CASSLESGTLNTEAFF.

In this sample, this clonotype turned up many times. This rearrangement joins TRBV27 to TRBJ2-2; no firm D call. V lost 5 bases and J 8 bases, leaving 6 bases between the germline ends. The CDR3 totals 11 residues. Germline assignment: CDR1 MNHEY and CDR2 SMNVEV (reference sequence). The DNA of the CDR3 is TGTGCCAGCAGTATGACAGGGGAGCTGTTTTTT. Protein product: CASSMTGELFF.

This clonotype was seen more than once but under ten times. The chain couples TRBV12-3 or TRBV12-4 to TRBJ1-4; D not resolved. The CDR3 loop spans 14 amino acids. The V gene lost 3 bases and the J gene lost 5 bases, with 10 bases spanning the gap. The CDR3 bases are TGTGCCAGCAGTTTTGCCGCCGGGAATGAAAAACTGTTTTTT. Translating it yields CASSFAAGNEKLFF.

This clonotype is judged medium-sized (0.01 to 0.1%). V and J are TRBV7-8 and TRBJ2-1, with TRBD2 identical over 10 bases. Germline V lookup: CDR1 SGHVS, CDR2 FQNEAQ. V shed 3 bases and J 13 bases; nucleotides not matched to a gene: 12. This CDR3 has 15 amino acids. CDR3 residues: CASSFGTSVLISQFF. The CDR3 DNA reads as TGTGCCAGCAGCTTCGGGACTAGCGTCTTGATCTCCCAGTTCTTC.

The sample holds a few counts of this clonotype. V usage is TRBV2 and J usage is TRBJ2-3; D tentatively reads TRBD1 or TRBD2 (6 bases each). Germline-derived CDR1 and CDR2 are SNHLY and FYNNEI. V was clipped by 3 bases and J by 4 bases, with 14 bases between them. This CDR3 contains 15 residues. Here the CDR3 DNA reads TGTGCCAGCAGTGACAGGGGCGGGACGGCAGATACGCAGTATTTT. Translated, it gives CASSDRGGTADTQYF.

There are many counts of this clonotype. V usage is TRBV18 and J usage is TRBJ2-4; 11 bases agree with TRBD2. The V gene's germline CDR1 is KGHSH and CDR2 LQKENI. This CDR3 comprises 17 residues. V was pared by 0 bases and J by 7 bases, with 8 bases of the junction left unmatched. The CDR3 DNA reads as TGTGCCAGCTCACCACCGGGTCGACTAGCGGGGATCAACATTCAGTACTTC. Amino acid sequence: CASSPPGRLAGINIQYF.